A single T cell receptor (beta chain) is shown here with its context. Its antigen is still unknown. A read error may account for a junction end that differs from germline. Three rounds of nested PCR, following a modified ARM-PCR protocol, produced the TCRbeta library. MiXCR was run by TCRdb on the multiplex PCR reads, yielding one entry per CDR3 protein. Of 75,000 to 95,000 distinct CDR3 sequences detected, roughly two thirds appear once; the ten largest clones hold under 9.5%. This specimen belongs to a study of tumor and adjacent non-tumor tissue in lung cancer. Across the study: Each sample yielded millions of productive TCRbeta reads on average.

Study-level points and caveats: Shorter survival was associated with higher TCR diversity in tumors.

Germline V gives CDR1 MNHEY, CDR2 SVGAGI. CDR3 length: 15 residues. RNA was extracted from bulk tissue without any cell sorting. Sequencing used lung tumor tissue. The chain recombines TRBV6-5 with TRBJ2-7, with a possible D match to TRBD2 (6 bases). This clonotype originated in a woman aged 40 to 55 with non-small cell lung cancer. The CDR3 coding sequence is TGTGCCAGCAGTTACCACCTGGGGGGTTCCTGCGAGCAGTACTTC. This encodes CASSYHLGGSCEQYF.